This TCR beta chain was retrieved from a study of T cells expressing NK-cell markers. Across the study: Most of the eight sequenced donors tested HCMV-seropositive; one tested seronegative.

TCR beta cDNA was made by 5'RACE template switching with UMIs. Using the 5' RACE reads, TCRdb records one entry per CDR3 protein without DNA. This sample contains under 35,000 distinct CDR3 sequences. This CDR3 spans 13 amino acids. Study-level findings and limits: A range of about 1.0-7.0% of CD8+ T cells consisted of dominant NKG2C+ clonotypes in several donors.

A note on this clonotype: Its target is not known.

The chain combines TRBV12-3 or TRBV12-4 with TRBJ1-2. The sequencing input was blood T cells: a sorted CD56 or NKG2C T cell subset, CD4+ or CD8+ T cells, or bulk PBMC T cells (not recorded which). This clonotype was obtained from a woman between 18 and 75 years old in good health. CDR3 sequence reads: CASNLGGGYGYTF.